This TCR beta chain was obtained from a study of human T cells and chemical hapten exposure. Looking at the study overall: Mostly female, the patients presented with alopecia areata, totalis or universalis.

The study used a library that attached unique molecular identifiers to individual cDNA molecules. Using its own MiXCR run on the RACE reads, TCRdb lists one record per CDR3 protein. This table has 150,000 to 200,000 distinct CDR3 sequences, roughly 30% appearing once. CDR1 MDHEN and CDR2 SYDVKM come from the germline V gene. The CDR3 runs 13 residues. Trimming shortened V by 4 bases and J by 1 base, and 7 bases separated the two germline ends. Turning to this clonotype: What it binds is unknown.

Time point indicated: pre-sensitization, week 0. Treatment denoted: therapeutic diphenylcyclopropenone sensitization with weekly scalp DPC. Study-level points and caveats: The number of TCRs above 1 in 1000 frequency did not change after DPC sensitization. Compared to controls, expanded TCRs made significantly more large clusters of similar CDR3s.

V usage is TRBV28 and J usage is TRBJ1-1; D gene uncertain. This receptor was obtained from a woman aged 30 to 39 with alopecia areata. Some clones in this sample may be carry-over from other donors' samples. The sequences come from whole blood, collected in connection with sensitization to the hapten diphenylcyclopropenone (DPC). CDR3 sequence: CASSYTANTEAFF. In DNA, the CDR3 is TGTGCCAGCAGTTATACAGCGAACACTGAAGCTTTCTTT.